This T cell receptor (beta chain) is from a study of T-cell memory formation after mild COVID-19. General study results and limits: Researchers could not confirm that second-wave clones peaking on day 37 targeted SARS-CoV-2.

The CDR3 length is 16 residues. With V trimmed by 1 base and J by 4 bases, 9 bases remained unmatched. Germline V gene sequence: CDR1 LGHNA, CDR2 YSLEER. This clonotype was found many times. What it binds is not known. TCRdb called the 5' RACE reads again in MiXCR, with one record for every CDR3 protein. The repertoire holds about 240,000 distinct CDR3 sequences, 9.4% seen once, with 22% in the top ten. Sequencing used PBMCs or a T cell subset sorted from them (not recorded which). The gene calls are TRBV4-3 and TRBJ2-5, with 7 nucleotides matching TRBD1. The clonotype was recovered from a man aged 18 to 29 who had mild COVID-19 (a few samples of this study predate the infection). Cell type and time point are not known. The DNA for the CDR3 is TGCGCCAGCAGCCAAGCGGAAGGGGGCTGGGTAGAGACCCAGTACTTC. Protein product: CASSQAEGGWVETQYF.